This T cell receptor beta chain was found in a study of cytomegalovirus exposure and HLA in healthy donors. General study findings and limits: Presence/absence analyses treated sequencing depth as roughly uniform across donors.

Donors were ostensibly healthy at sampling, although undocumented immune exposures were probable. Turning to this clone: Its antigen remains unidentified.

The PCR made use of 60 Vbeta and 13 Jbeta primers. Here immunoSEQ multiplex PCR was the method, and the copy in TCRdb shows in-frame clones only, minus some. The sample comprises 150,000 to 200,000 clones, about four fifths of which are singletons, and about 1.4% rests with the top ten. CDR3 length: 15 residues. Germline-derived CDR1 and CDR2 are MNHEY and SVGAGI. The specimen sequenced was PBMCs. The chain combines TRBV6-5 with TRBJ2-5; no firm D call. The J call may be incorrect, as the DNA end agrees better with TRBJ2-7. The TCR originated in a woman between 45 and 60 years old in good health and CMV-seronegative. CDR3 amino acids: CASSLTARSSYEQYF. The CDR3, as DNA: TGTGCCAGCAGCCTGACCGCTAGGAGCTCCTACGAGCAGTACTTC.